One and the same sample provided the 25 T cell receptor beta chains below, sequenced in a study of blood T cell repertoires in COVID-19. The protocol was immunoSEQ multiplex PCR, while the TCRdb copy is restricted to in-frame clones and leaves out a portion. The repertoire has about 140,000 clones, 87% of them found once; the top ten carry about 5%. Sample: peripheral blood. The receptor source for this set is a human donor in a cohort sampled during active COVID-19.

The chain has TRBV29-1 and TRBJ2-7; D call uncertain. Trimming pared 5 bases from V and 6 bases from J, leaving 17 bases between. This CDR3 has 13 residues. Looked up from germline, CDR1 is SQVTM and CDR2 is ANQGSEA. Here the CDR3 reads CSVRPHTMREQYF. The CDR3 region has the DNA TGCAGCGTTCGGCCCCATACTATGCGCGAGCAGTACTTC.

This clone was observed once. The same CDR3 arises from other DNA sequences in this sample as well. V gene TRBV7-2 combines with J gene TRBJ2-6; 7 positions match TRBD1. V was clipped by 1 base and J by 4 bases; unmatched bases: 4. Per germline, CDR1 SGHTA and CDR2 FQGNSA. The CDR3 extends over 16 amino acids. CDR3 DNA sequence: TGTGCCAGCAGCTTAGAGGGGGCGTCGGGGGCCAACGTCCTGACTTTC. Its translation: CASSLEGASGANVLTF.

The V gene is TRBV7-9, the J gene TRBJ2-3, with TRBD2 matching 11 bases. The CDR3 has 16 amino acids. The germline CDR1 and CDR2 sequences are SEHNR and FQNEAQ (reference sequence). Trimming cost V 5 bases and J 2 bases; bases outside gene matches: 6. The CDR3 DNA reads TGTGCCAGCAGCAAACTAGCGGGGGCAACCACAGATACGCAGTATTTT. Translated, it gives CASSKLAGATTDTQYF.

The chain employs TRBV25-1 and TRBJ2-7, with D possibly matching TRBD1 (6 bases). The germline V and J ends were trimmed by 5 bases and 1 base, with 15 bases remaining between them. The CDR3 length is 15 residues. The germline V gene has CDR1 MGHDK and CDR2 SYGVNS. The CDR3: CASSRGSVPSYEQYF. In nucleotides, the CDR3 is TGTGCCAGCAGTAGGGGGAGCGTACCTTCCTACGAGCAGTACTTC.

The sample holds a few counts of this clone. The chain employs TRBV19 and TRBJ1-4; TRBD1 matches at 8 bases. Germline assignment: CDR1 LNHDA and CDR2 SQIVND (reference sequence). The V gene end was trimmed by 3 bases and the J gene end by 7 bases; junction bases not matched to a gene: 4. The CDR3 has 14 residues. The CDR3, as DNA: TGTGCCAGTAGTATTGACAGGGGAAGTGAAAAACTGTTTTTT. It yields the protein CASSIDRGSEKLFF.

The gene calls are TRBV27 and TRBJ2-7, with D possibly matching TRBD2 (6 bases). Per germline, CDR1 MNHEY and CDR2 SMNVEV (reference sequence). Trimming stripped 6 bases from V and 6 bases from J, with 21 bases between. CDR3 length: 15 residues. The CDR3 DNA reads TGTGCCAGCAGGAGAGGAGGGAACCGACCCGGCGAGCAGTACTTC. Its translation is CASRRGGNRPGEQYF.

This chain uses TRBV28 with TRBJ2-1, with TRBD2 matching over 8 bases. Germline trimming cut 6 bases from V and 3 bases from J; bases unmatched to any gene: 10. CDR3 size: 16 residues. Germline CDR1 reads MDHEN; CDR2 reads SYDVKM. CDR3 in amino acids: CASSPLRGGVYNEQFF. The CDR3 nucleotides are TGTGCCAGCAGCCCCCTACGGGGGGGGGTCTACAATGAGCAGTTCTTC.

This chain joins TRBV7-3 and TRBJ2-2; the D gene is possibly TRBD2 (5 bases). The CDR3 length is 14 residues. The germline V gene has CDR1 SGHTA and CDR2 FQGTGA. Trimming removed 5 bases from V and 5 bases from J, with 12 bases in between. DNA for the CDR3: TGTGCCAGCAGCGTCTCTAGCTTAACCGGGGAGCTGTTTTTT. Its translation is CASSVSSLTGELFF. The full variable domain, in which reference TRBV7-3 and TRBJ2-2 provide the parts outside the CDR3, is GAGVSQTPSNKVTEKGKYVELRCDPISGHTALYWYRQSLGQGPEFLIYFQGTGAADDSGLPNDRFFAVRPEGSVSTLKIQRTERGDSAVYLCASSVSSLTGELFFGEGSRLTVL.

V and J are TRBV7-8 and TRBJ2-2; tentative D call: TRBD1 (6 bases). This CDR3 contains 16 residues. Trimming took off 4 bases at V and 1 base at J, with 13 bases between the two ends. The germline gives CDR1 SGHVS, CDR2 FQNEAQ. CDR3 residues: CASSYTGTMNTGELFF. CDR3 nucleotide sequence: TGTGCCAGCAGCTATACCGGGACAATGAACACCGGGGAGCTGTTTTTT.

The chain couples TRBV11-2 to TRBJ2-1; possibly TRBD1 for D (5 bases). This CDR3 region has 18 residues. V lost 2 bases and J 2 bases, leaving 19 bases between the germline ends. Germline CDR1 reads SGHAT; CDR2 reads FQNNGV. Written as DNA, the CDR3 is TGTGCCAGCAGCTTAAAACCCACAGTGGCAGGGCCCTACAATGAGCAGTTCTTC. Encoded protein: CASSLKPTVAGPYNEQFF. Looking up the rest from reference TRBV11-2 and TRBJ2-1 gives the full variable domain: EAGVAQSPRYKIIEKRQSVAFWCNPISGHATLYWYQQILGQGPKLLIQFQNNGVVDDSQLPKDRFSAERLKGVDSTLKIQPAKLEDSAVYLCASSLKPTVAGPYNEQFFGPGTRLTVL.

Only a few counts were recorded for this clone. This chain uses TRBV2 with TRBJ1-2; 10 bases agree with TRBD1. J was trimmed by 6 bases and V by 0 bases; bases with no gene match: 7. The CDR3 extends over 16 amino acids. The germline CDR1 and CDR2 sequences are SNHLY and FYNNEI. The CDR3 loop reads CASSEADRGSYDGYTF. The CDR3 coding sequence is TGTGCCAGCAGTGAAGCGGACAGGGGGAGTTACGATGGCTACACCTTC.

This clone has only one observation. The genes are TRBV7-2 and TRBJ1-2; no clear D. V shed 5 bases and J shed 3 bases, with 10 bases lying between them. The CDR3 contains 13 residues. The germline gives CDR1 SGHTA, CDR2 FQGNSA. The CDR3 nucleotides are TGTGCCAGCAGCCCCCCCGGGTACTATGGCTACACCTTC. This gives the protein CASSPPGYYGYTF.

This clone has a single count. The chain uses TRBV3-1 (or the pseudogene TRBV3-2) and TRBJ2-7; D is possibly TRBD2 (7 bases). In germline, CDR1 is LGHDT, CDR2 YNNKEL (reference sequence). V was shortened by 1 base and J by 5 bases, with 15 bases between the two germline ends. The CDR3 runs 15 residues. The CDR3 protein is CASSQAAGAWNEQYF. The CDR3 DNA follows: TGTGCCAGCAGCCAAGCTGCGGGGGCGTGGAACGAGCAGTACTTC.

This clone was seen just once. The rearrangement uses TRBV19 and TRBJ1-1; D unclear. The germline gives CDR1 LNHDA, CDR2 SQIVND (reference sequence). Trimming stripped 3 bases from V and 1 base from J, with 12 bases between. CDR3 length equals 15 residues. Here the CDR3 DNA reads TGTGCCAGTAGTATTGTGGCCAGCGGGAACACTGAAGCTTTCTTT. This codes for CASSIVASGNTEAFF.

CDR3 in amino acids: CASSQDRITPGAANNQPQHF. Written as DNA, the CDR3 is TGCGCCAGCAGCCAAGACCGGATTACGCCGGGAGCCGCTAACAATCAGCCCCAGCATTTT. This sequence joins TRBV4-3 and TRBJ1-5, with no clear D. This CDR3 comprises 20 residues. Per the germline V gene, CDR1 is LGHNA and CDR2 is YSLEER. V lost 0 bases to trimming and J lost 3 bases, with 24 bases between them.

The V call is TRBV25-1, the J call TRBJ1-1; 8 positions agree with TRBD1. This CDR3 has 14 residues. The germline CDR1 and CDR2 sequences are MGHDK and SYGVNS. Trimming cost V 7 bases and J 6 bases; bases outside gene matches: 10. The CDR3 DNA is TGTGCCAGCAATTCGGCAGGGGGCGGCGCTGAAGCTTTCTTT. It specifies CASNSAGGGAEAFF.

This sequence joins TRBV21-1 and TRBJ2-3; TRBD1, the D gene given by the table, was not confirmed from the DNA. TRBV21-1 is described as a pseudogene. The CDR3 consists of 16 residues. The CDR3 loop is CASSNNRDWDRDTQYF. The CDR3 DNA reads TGTGCCAGCAGCAATAACAGGGATTGGGATAGAGATACGCAGTATTTT.

V is TRBV7-2 and J is TRBJ1-6, with 7 nucleotides matching TRBD1. In germline, CDR1 is SGHTA, CDR2 FQGNSA. Losses at the gene ends were 5 bases for V and 9 bases for J; bases not matched to a gene: 10. CDR3 length equals 15 residues. The CDR3 loop reads CASSNWDRRGSPLHF. CDR3 DNA sequence: TGTGCCAGCAGCAACTGGGACAGACGGGGTTCACCCCTCCACTTT.

This chain uses TRBV2 with TRBJ1-2, with D perhaps matching TRBD1 (5 bases). The germline V gene encodes CDR1 SNHLY and CDR2 FYNNEI. The germline V and J ends were trimmed by 3 bases and 12 bases, with 20 bases remaining between them. The CDR3 totals 14 residues. DNA for the CDR3: TGTGCCAGCAGTGATTTAGGGGCCGGACACCGAGACACCTTC. It codes for CASSDLGAGHRDTF.

This clone is a singleton in its sample. The rearrangement links TRBV14 to TRBJ1-2; D is unresolved. Between the trimmed V and J ends, which lost 0 bases and 7 bases, there was a span of 12 bases. The CDR3 is 14 residues long. Germline V gene sequence: CDR1 SGHDN, CDR2 FVKESK. CDR3 DNA sequence: TGTGCCAGCAGCCAAGAGACTTTTCCGGGTGGCTACACCTTC. Translating gives CASSQETFPGGYTF. The full variable domain, its missing parts supplied by reference TRBV14 and TRBJ1-2, is EAGVTQFPSHSVIEKGQTVTLRCDPISGHDNLYWYRRVMGKEIKFLLHFVKESKQDESGMPNNRFLAERTGGTYSTLKVQPAELEDSGVYFCASSQETFPGGYTFGSGTRLTVV.

This chain connects TRBV11-2 to TRBJ2-7; 7 bases fit TRBD2. After removal of 2 bases from V and 2 bases from J, the junction contained 3 bases not matched to a gene. Per germline, CDR1 SGHAT and CDR2 FQNNGV. This CDR3 spans 14 amino acids. The CDR3 loop is CASSLQGGPYEQYF. The DNA for the CDR3 is TGTGCCAGCAGCTTACAGGGAGGGCCCTACGAGCAGTACTTC.

The rearrangement uses TRBV28 and TRBJ2-1; 7 positions match TRBD2. With 8 bases clipped from V and 9 bases from J, the junction kept 16 bases outside the gene matches. This CDR3 region has 15 residues. Germline V lookup: CDR1 MDHEN, CDR2 SYDVKM. CDR3: CASGWSGASFSEQFF. CDR3 DNA sequence: TGTGCCAGCGGCTGGAGCGGGGCAAGTTTTTCTGAGCAGTTCTTC.

The chain combines TRBV11-3 with TRBJ2-6, with D perhaps TRBD2 (5 bases). V lost 2 bases and J 2 bases, leaving 10 bases between the germline ends. CDR1 is SGHNT, CDR2 YENEEA, per germline. This CDR3 is built from 16 residues. CDR3 sequence reads: CASSLSGDPGANVLTF. CDR3 nucleotides: TGTGCCAGCAGCTTAAGCGGCGATCCTGGGGCCAACGTCCTGACTTTC.

CDR3 protein: CASSYSQGLEYGYTF. The DNA for the CDR3 is TGTGCCAGCAGTTACTCACAGGGGCTAGAGTATGGCTACACCTTC. The chain employs TRBV6-5 and TRBJ1-2; 7 bases line up with TRBD1. The germline gives CDR1 MNHEY, CDR2 SVGAGI. Trimming cost V 0 bases and J 5 bases; bases outside gene matches: 6. The CDR3 consists of 15 residues.

A word on this clone: Other nucleotide sequences in the sample specify the same CDR3. V gene TRBV24-1 combines with J gene TRBJ2-7, with D perhaps matching TRBD2 (5 bases). V shed 3 bases and J shed 6 bases, with 5 bases lying between them. Germline V lookup: CDR1 KGHDR, CDR2 SFDVKD. The CDR3 has 11 residues. DNA of the CDR3: TGTGCCACCAGTGATCGGGGCGAGCAGTACTTC. This encodes CATSDRGEQYF.